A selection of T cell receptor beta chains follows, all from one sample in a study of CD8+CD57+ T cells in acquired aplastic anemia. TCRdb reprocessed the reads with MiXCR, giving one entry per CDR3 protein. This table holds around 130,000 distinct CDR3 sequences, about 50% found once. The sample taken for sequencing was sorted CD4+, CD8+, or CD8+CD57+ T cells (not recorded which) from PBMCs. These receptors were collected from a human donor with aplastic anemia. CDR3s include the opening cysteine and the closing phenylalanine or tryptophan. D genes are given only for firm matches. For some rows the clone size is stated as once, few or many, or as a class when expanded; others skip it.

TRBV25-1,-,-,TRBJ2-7,TGTGCCAGCAGTGGACCGGCGAGCTACGAGCAGTACTTC,CASSGPASYEQYF
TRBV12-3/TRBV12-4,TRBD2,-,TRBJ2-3,TGTGCCAGCAGTTTAGTGATACTAGCGGCGCAGTATTTT,CASSLVILAAQYF
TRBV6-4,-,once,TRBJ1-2,TGTGCCAGCAGTCCATGGGGGAGAGACTATGGCTACACCTTC,CASSPWGRDYGYTF
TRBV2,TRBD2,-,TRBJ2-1,TGTGCCAGCATGGGACTAGCGGGAGGGACCTACAATGAGCAGTTCTTC,CASMGLAGGTYNEQFF
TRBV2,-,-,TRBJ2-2,TGTGCCAGCAGTGCTGACAGCCCGAACACCGGGGAGCTGTTTTTT,CASSADSPNTGELFF
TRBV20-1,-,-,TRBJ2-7,TGCAGTGCTAGATCCCGCGGGGGCCTCACCTACGAGCAGTACTTC,CSARSRGGLTYEQYF
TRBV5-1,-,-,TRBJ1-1,TGCGCCAGCAGCTTGGCCTCCGGGGCGCGGAACACTGAAGCTTTCTTT,CASSLASGARNTEAFF
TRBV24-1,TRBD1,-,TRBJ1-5,TGTGCCACCAGTGATCAGACAGGGGGCAATCAGCCCCAGCATTTT,CATSDQTGGNQPQHF
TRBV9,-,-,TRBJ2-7,TGTGCCAGCAGCGGGATATCCGGTAAGCAGTACTTC,CASSGISGKQYF
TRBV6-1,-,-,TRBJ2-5,TGTGCCACCTCGTCTAAGGGGGATCAAGAGACCCAGTACTTC,CATSSKGDQETQYF
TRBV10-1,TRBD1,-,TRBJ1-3,TGCGCCAGCAGTGGAAACCTAGGGACAGACTCTGGAAACACCATATATTTT,CASSGNLGTDSGNTIYF
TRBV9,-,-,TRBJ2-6,TGTGCCAGCAGCGTCGGTCAGAATCCTGGGGCCAACGTCCTGACTTTC,CASSVGQNPGANVLTF
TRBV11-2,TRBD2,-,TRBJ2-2,TGTGCCAGCAGACCATTAGCGGGGAAAAACACCGGGGAGCTGTTTTTT,CASRPLAGKNTGELFF
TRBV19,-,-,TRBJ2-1,TGTGCCAGTAGTATACCTTCGAGGGATGAGCAGTTCTTC,CASSIPSRDEQFF
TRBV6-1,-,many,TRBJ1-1,TGTGCCAGCAGCCCCTCTACAGGTTACGTGAACACTGAAGCTTTCTTT,CASSPSTGYVNTEAFF
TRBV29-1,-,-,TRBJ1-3,TGCAGCGTTGTGGCAGGGATTGGAAACACCATATATTTT,CSVVAGIGNTIYF
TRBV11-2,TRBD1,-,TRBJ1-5,TGTGCCAGCAGCTCGTCAGACAGGGGTCGGGGCCAGCCCCAGCATTTT,CASSSSDRGRGQPQHF
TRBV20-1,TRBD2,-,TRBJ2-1,TGCAGTGCTAGAGCTAGCGGGTTGCGCAATGAGCAGTTCTTC,CSARASGLRNEQFF
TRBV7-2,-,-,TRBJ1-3,TGTGCCAGCAGCTTATTGGGCACCATATATTTT,CASSLLGTIYF
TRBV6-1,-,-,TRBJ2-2,TGTGCCAGCGCCCTCGAAGGGGGAGGGTGGGAGCTGTTTTTT,CASALEGGGWELFF